These 17 T cell receptor beta chains came from one sample sequenced in a study of cytomegalovirus exposure and HLA in healthy donors. PCR involved 60 Vbeta and 13 Jbeta primers. Sequenced by immunoSEQ multiplex PCR; TCRdb stores in-frame clones only, minus some. The sample gives 55,000 to 75,000 clones, roughly four fifths of which show up once; nearly 7.5% is in the top ten. Sequenced input: PBMCs. These TCRs come from a woman aged 25 to 39 in good health and CMV-seropositive.

This chain uses TRBV7-3 with TRBJ2-7; D gene unclear. The CDR3 length is 13 residues. The germline CDR1 and CDR2 sequences are SGHTA and FQGTGA. V was trimmed by 5 bases and J by 7 bases, leaving 15 bases between them. DNA of the CDR3: TGTGCCAGCAGCCCGGCCCCCCGGAGTGAGCAGTACTTC. It translates to CASSPAPRSEQYF.

With regard to this clone: Relative to the germline gene, one junction end is altered; a read error may explain this. The chain carries TRBV29-1 and TRBJ2-1, with 13 nucleotides matching TRBD2. CDR3 length equals 14 residues. Germline V gene lookup returns CDR1 SQVTM and CDR2 ANQGSEA. The CDR3 DNA reads as TGCAGCGTTGAAGATCCCGGGACTAGCGGGATCCCCATCTTC. Translation gives CSVEDPGTSGIPIF.

This sequence joins TRBV25-1 and TRBJ2-7; TRBD1 is a possible D gene (6 bases). Trimming shortened V by 3 bases and J by 2 bases, and 14 bases separated the two germline ends. The CDR3 loop spans 15 amino acids. Germline V gene lookup returns CDR1 MGHDK and CDR2 SYGVNS. DNA of the CDR3: TGTGCCAGCAGTGACCAAGGACAGATTGCCTACGAGCAGTACTTC. It is translated as CASSDQGQIAYEQYF.

This chain links TRBV4-2 with TRBJ2-5; 7 positions agree with TRBD1. This CDR3 is 15 amino acids long. Germline trimming cut 2 bases from V and 2 bases from J; bases unmatched to any gene: 5. The germline gives CDR1 LGHNA, CDR2 YNFKEQ. CDR3 DNA sequence: TGTGCCAGCAGCCAATTTGACAGGGATCAAGAGACCCAGTACTTC. Translation gives CASSQFDRDQETQYF.

This clone has only a few counts. J is TRBJ1-2 and V is TRBV19, with 7 bases lining up with TRBD1. The CDR3 sequence is 13 residues long. Germline-derived CDR1 and CDR2 are LNHDA and SQIVND (reference sequence). Trimming took 6 bases from V and 4 from J; bases not matched to a gene: 5. CDR3 loop: CASRLGTAYGYTF. The CDR3 region has the DNA TGTGCCAGTAGACTTGGGACAGCCTATGGCTACACCTTC.

The chain joins TRBV27 to TRBJ2-7, with 11 bases lining up with TRBD2. In germline, CDR1 is MNHEY, CDR2 SMNVEV (reference sequence). The V segment lost 5 bases and the J segment 7 bases; nucleotides outside the gene matches: 19. The CDR3 has 18 amino acids. As DNA, the CDR3 is TGTGCCAGCAGTCCGACTATGACGCAACTAGCGGGAGTTCTAGAGCAGTACTTC. The encoded protein is CASSPTMTQLAGVLEQYF.

V gene TRBV5-6 combines with J gene TRBJ2-3, with 14 bases matching TRBD2. Per germline, CDR1 SGHDT and CDR2 YYEEEE. With V trimmed by 4 bases and J by 4 bases, 5 bases remained unmatched. The CDR3 consists of 16 residues. CDR3 in amino acids: CASSGGLAGGPDTQYF. In DNA, the CDR3 is TGTGCCAGCAGCGGCGGACTAGCGGGAGGACCAGATACGCAGTATTTT.

The rearrangement uses TRBV15 and TRBJ2-2; D possibly corresponds to TRBD1 (5 bases). From germline, CDR1 is LNHNV and CDR2 YYDKDF (reference sequence). The V and J ends lost 8 bases and 4 bases respectively, with 14 bases between them. The CDR3 contains 14 residues. The CDR3 DNA reads TGTGCCACCCAGCCAGGGATCCGCACCGGGGAGCTGTTTTTT. Translating gives CATQPGIRTGELFF.

The V call is TRBV25-1, the J call TRBJ2-7, with a weak D call TRBD2 (5 bases). Trimming stripped 5 bases from V and 3 bases from J, with 14 bases between. Germline V CDR1 and CDR2: MGHDK, SYGVNS. The CDR3 runs to 14 residues. CDR3 nucleotide sequence: TGTGCCAGCAGTTTAGCGTCAGACTACTACGAGCAGTACTTC. As protein: CASSLASDYYEQYF.

This clone was found once. This chain uses TRBV5-4 with TRBJ1-2, with D maybe TRBD1 (6 bases). CDR3 length: 15 residues. The ends were cut back, 0 bases at V and 4 bases at J, with 13 bases in the middle. Per the germline V gene, CDR1 is SGHNT and CDR2 is YYREEE (reference sequence). DNA for the CDR3: TGTGCCAGCAGCTTGGAACAGGGTGAGCTCTATGGCTACACCTTC. Translation gives CASSLEQGELYGYTF. The complete variable domain, with remaining parts taken from reference TRBV5-4 and TRBJ1-2, reads ETGVTQSPTHLIKTRGQQVTLRCSSQSGHNTVSWYQQALGQGPQFIFQYYREEENGRGNFPPRFSGLQFPNYSSELNVNALELDDSALYLCASSLEQGELYGYTFGSGTRLTVV.

J is TRBJ1-5 and V is TRBV19, with TRBD1 as a possible D gene (5 bases). The CDR3 length is 14 residues. Germline V gene sequence: CDR1 LNHDA, CDR2 SQIVND (reference sequence). Trimming pared 9 bases from V and 0 bases from J, leaving 12 bases between. In DNA, the CDR3 is TGTGCCAGCTCCCTACAGGTTAGCAATCAGCCCCAGCATTTT. This sequence encodes CASSLQVSNQPQHF. Based on the CDR3 plus reference TRBV19 and TRBJ1-5, the full variable domain is DGGITQSPKYLFRKEGQNVTLSCEQNLNHDAMYWYRQDPGQGLRLIYYSQIVNDFQKGDIAEGYSVSREKKESFPLTVTSAQKNPTAFYLCASSLQVSNQPQHFGDGTRLSIL.

The rearrangement links TRBV7-2 to TRBJ2-7; weak D call: TRBD2 (5 bases). CDR3 length: 16 amino acids. V lost 0 bases and J lost 0, with 12 bases in between. Germline CDR1 is SGHTA and CDR2 is FQGNSA. The CDR3 loop reads CASSLAVGATSYEQYF. In DNA, the CDR3 is TGTGCCAGCAGCTTAGCCGTGGGAGCTACCTCCTACGAGCAGTACTTC.

V and J are TRBV4-2 and TRBJ2-6; D is ambiguous. The V gene lost 0 bases and the J gene lost 0 bases, with 12 bases spanning the gap. Germline CDR1 LGHNA, CDR2 YNFKEQ. The CDR3 contains 18 residues. In nucleotides, the CDR3 is TGTGCCAGCAGCCAAGATAAACAGTTGAGCTCTGGGGCCAACGTCCTGACTTTC. This encodes CASSQDKQLSSGANVLTF.

The gene calls are TRBV29-1 and TRBJ2-1; 11 bases map to TRBD2. The CDR3 spans 15 residues. From germline, CDR1 is SQVTM and CDR2 ANQGSEA. V lost 7 bases and J lost 0; bases outside the gene matches: 5. The CDR3 protein is CSAGLAGGSYNEQFF. CDR3 DNA: TGCAGCGCGGGTCTAGCGGGAGGCTCCTACAATGAGCAGTTCTTC.

This clone was detected once. The chain carries TRBV29-1 and TRBJ2-1, with 12 bases identical to TRBD2. Unmatched junction bases numbered 10, after V lost 7 bases and J lost 9 bases. CDR1 SQVTM and CDR2 ANQGSEA come from the germline V gene. The CDR3 is 14 amino acids. The CDR3 coding sequence is TGCAGCGGGACTAGCGGGATAATACGGGGTGAGCAGTTCTTC. It translates to CSGTSGIIRGEQFF.

This sequence joins TRBV15 and TRBJ1-1; D gene uncertain. This CDR3 comprises 15 residues. Trimming took off 3 bases at V and 1 base at J, with 12 bases between the two ends. Germline V CDR1 and CDR2: LNHNV, YYDKDF (reference sequence). This CDR3 reads CATSRRVIPNTEAFF. As DNA, the CDR3 is TGTGCCACCAGCAGGAGGGTTATTCCGAACACTGAAGCTTTCTTT. The full variable domain, in which reference TRBV15 and TRBJ1-1 provide the parts outside the CDR3, is DAMVIQNPRYQVTQFGKPVTLSCSQTLNHNVMYWYQQKSSQAPKLLFHYYDKDFNNEADTPDNFQSRRPNTSFCFLDIRSPGLGDTAMYLCATSRRVIPNTEAFFGQGTRLTVV.

This chain links TRBV5-8 with TRBJ2-5; 7 bases are shared with TRBD1. V was pared by 0 bases and J by 0 bases, with 5 bases of the junction left unmatched. Germline CDR1 reads SGHTS; CDR2 reads YDEGEE. CDR3 size: 16 residues. CDR3 loop: CASSLGWQGDQETQYF. CDR3 sequence (DNA): TGTGCCAGCAGCTTGGGATGGCAGGGGGACCAAGAGACCCAGTACTTC.